These T cell receptor beta chains were read from a single sample in a study of T cells after yellow fever vaccination. TCRdb itself ran the 5' RACE reads through MiXCR, one entry per CDR3 protein. The top ten hold 35% to 40% of the sample, which has roughly 160,000 distinct CDR3 sequences, roughly 9% seen once. Sequenced material: CD8+ T cells sorted from PBMCs, taken 45 days after the yellow fever booster vaccination. Receptors were obtained from a man in his late teens or twenties who received the YFV17D yellow fever vaccine. The CDR3 runs from the conserved cysteine through the conserved F or W. The D gene is left open where the match is weak. Rows may omit the clone size; those that give it use once, few, many or a size class.

CDR3nt: TGTGCCAGCAGCCAGACACGGTTGATCGCTGAAGCTTTCTTT
CDR3aa: CASSQTRLIAEAFF
v_gene: TRBV3-1
j_gene: TRBJ1-1
abundance: few
d_gene: .

CDR3nt: TGCGCCAGCAGCCAAGGAGAGGGCGGGGATTCACCCCTCCACTTT
CDR3aa: CASSQGEGGDSPLHF
v_gene: TRBV4-1
j_gene: TRBJ1-6
abundance: .
d_gene: .

CDR3nt: TGTGCCAGCAGTTCAGCAATCACTCTCCGGGACAGGGGACCCTACGAGCAGTACTTC
CDR3aa: CASSSAITLRDRGPYEQYF
v_gene: TRBV27
j_gene: TRBJ2-7
abundance: .
d_gene: TRBD1

CDR3nt: TGTGCCAGCAGCAAAGGCACGGATACGGGCTCCTACAATGAGCAGTTCTTC
CDR3aa: CASSKGTDTGSYNEQFF
v_gene: TRBV21-1
j_gene: TRBJ2-1
abundance: many
d_gene: .

CDR3nt: TGCAGTGCTAGAGATGACAGGGCCCTAAATGAAAAACTGTTTTTT
CDR3aa: CSARDDRALNEKLFF
v_gene: TRBV20-1
j_gene: TRBJ1-4
abundance: .
d_gene: TRBD1

CDR3nt: TGTGCCAGCAGACCCGCCGACAGGGCTAGGGCTTTCTTT
CDR3aa: CASRPADRARAFF
v_gene: TRBV7-3
j_gene: TRBJ1-1
abundance: few
d_gene: TRBD1

CDR3nt: TGTGCCAGTAGACGGGACTCAGGGGTATACAATGAGCAGTTCTTC
CDR3aa: CASRRDSGVYNEQFF
v_gene: TRBV19
j_gene: TRBJ2-1
abundance: .
d_gene: .

CDR3nt: TGTGCCAGCAGCATCGACGGATTTAACTATGGCTACACCTTC
CDR3aa: CASSIDGFNYGYTF
v_gene: TRBV9
j_gene: TRBJ1-2
abundance: few
d_gene: .

CDR3nt: TGCAGCGTTGAGGAGGCCGGGACAGGGTTCAACGAGCAGTACTTC
CDR3aa: CSVEEAGTGFNEQYF
v_gene: TRBV29-1
j_gene: TRBJ2-7
abundance: few
d_gene: TRBD1

CDR3nt: TGCGCCAGCAGCCAAGAACCAGATACGCAGTATTTT
CDR3aa: CASSQEPDTQYF
v_gene: TRBV4-1
j_gene: TRBJ2-3
abundance: few
d_gene: .

CDR3nt: TGTGCCAGCAGCGGAATATTTCGGGGACAAGAGACCCAGTACTTC
CDR3aa: CASSGIFRGQETQYF
v_gene: TRBV9
j_gene: TRBJ2-5
abundance: .
d_gene: .

CDR3nt: TGCAGCGTTGAAGGGGGGACAGGGTTCTATGGCTACACCTTC
CDR3aa: CSVEGGTGFYGYTF
v_gene: TRBV29-1
j_gene: TRBJ1-2
abundance: few
d_gene: TRBD1

CDR3nt: TGTGCCAGCAGTGGCGGACTAGCGGGGATTGAATTCCAAGAGACCCAGTACTTC
CDR3aa: CASSGGLAGIEFQETQYF
v_gene: TRBV2
j_gene: TRBJ2-5
abundance: .
d_gene: TRBD2

CDR3nt: TGTGCCAGCAGTTTGGGCAGGGCCAATTCACCCCTCCACTTT
CDR3aa: CASSLGRANSPLHF
v_gene: TRBV12-3/TRBV12-4
j_gene: TRBJ1-6
abundance: few
d_gene: .

CDR3nt: TGTGCCAGCAGGACCTTGGGACTACATAATGAGCAGTTCTTC
CDR3aa: CASRTLGLHNEQFF
v_gene: TRBV6-2/TRBV6-3
j_gene: TRBJ2-1
abundance: .
d_gene: TRBD2

CDR3nt: TGTGCCAGCAGCTTAGCGCGGGGTCCGTCTGAAGCTTTCTTT
CDR3aa: CASSLARGPSEAFF
v_gene: TRBV7-9
j_gene: TRBJ1-1
abundance: .
d_gene: .

CDR3nt: TGTGCCAGCAGCTTAGAGGGGATGATGAACACTGAAGCTTTCTTT
CDR3aa: CASSLEGMMNTEAFF
v_gene: TRBV7-6
j_gene: TRBJ1-1
abundance: few
d_gene: .

CDR3nt: TGTGCCAGCAGCAACCTAGCGACAGATACGCAGTATTTT
CDR3aa: CASSNLATDTQYF
v_gene: TRBV9
j_gene: TRBJ2-3
abundance: .
d_gene: .

CDR3nt: TGCGCCAGCAGCCAAGGTGCGGGACAGGGGGGTGATGAGCAGTTCTTC
CDR3aa: CASSQGAGQGGDEQFF
v_gene: TRBV4-3
j_gene: TRBJ2-1
abundance: .
d_gene: TRBD1

CDR3nt: TGTGCCACCAGTGATTTCTACAGGGCTGAATCACCCCTCCACTTT
CDR3aa: CATSDFYRAESPLHF
v_gene: TRBV24-1
j_gene: TRBJ1-6
abundance: few
d_gene: .

CDR3nt: TGTGCCAGCACTCGTAGCGGGGGGAACCAAGAGACCCAGTACTTC
CDR3aa: CASTRSGGNQETQYF
v_gene: TRBV6-5
j_gene: TRBJ2-5
abundance: few
d_gene: TRBD2

CDR3nt: TGTGCCAGCAGCCCTCCGACTAGCGGGGGGTACAATGAGCAGTTCTTC
CDR3aa: CASSPPTSGGYNEQFF
v_gene: TRBV7-9
j_gene: TRBJ2-1
abundance: .
d_gene: TRBD2

CDR3nt: TGTGCCAGCAGACGCGGGGGGGCAAGAGAGACCCAGTACTTC
CDR3aa: CASRRGGARETQYF
v_gene: TRBV6-2/TRBV6-3
j_gene: TRBJ2-5
abundance: .
d_gene: TRBD2

CDR3nt: TGTGCCATCAGTGAGTCTGGAGGGGAGGAAAAACTGTTTTTT
CDR3aa: CAISESGGEEKLFF
v_gene: TRBV10-3
j_gene: TRBJ1-4
abundance: many
d_gene: .

CDR3nt: TGTGCTAGTGGTTTGGGACTGTACTATGGCTACACCTTC
CDR3aa: CASGLGLYYGYTF
v_gene: TRBV12-5
j_gene: TRBJ1-2
abundance: .
d_gene: .

CDR3nt: TGTACCCCACTGCCAGCAGTTTCCCAGGGACGGACCTATGGCTACACCTTC
CDR3aa: CTPLPAVSQGRTYGYTF
v_gene: TRBV6-5
j_gene: TRBJ1-2
abundance: .
d_gene: .

CDR3nt: TGTGCCAGCAGTTGGGGAATGAGCAATCAGCCCCAGCATTTT
CDR3aa: CASSWGMSNQPQHF
v_gene: TRBV6-6
j_gene: TRBJ1-5
abundance: few
d_gene: .

CDR3nt: TGCGCCAGCAGCCTTTTTAGACGGACGATCTACGAGCAGTACTTC
CDR3aa: CASSLFRRTIYEQYF
v_gene: TRBV4-3
j_gene: TRBJ2-7
abundance: many
d_gene: .

CDR3nt: TGTGCCAGCAGCTTAGGTGAGAGCAATGAGCAGTTCTTC
CDR3aa: CASSLGESNEQFF
v_gene: TRBV13
j_gene: TRBJ2-1
abundance: .
d_gene: .

CDR3nt: TGCGCCAGCAGCCATGGCCTGACAGGGGTCGCTGGCTACACCTTC
CDR3aa: CASSHGLTGVAGYTF
v_gene: TRBV4-3
j_gene: TRBJ1-2
abundance: .
d_gene: TRBD1

CDR3nt: TGTGCCAGCAGCCCCCGCAGGGGCGAGGAGACCCAGTACTTC
CDR3aa: CASSPRRGEETQYF
v_gene: TRBV9
j_gene: TRBJ2-5
abundance: many
d_gene: .

CDR3nt: TGTGCCAGCGTCTCCGGTTCCTACAATGAGCAGTTCTTC
CDR3aa: CASVSGSYNEQFF
v_gene: TRBV28
j_gene: TRBJ2-1
abundance: few
d_gene: .

CDR3nt: TGTGCCAGCGCCATGGCGATCTACAATGAGCAGTTCTTC
CDR3aa: CASAMAIYNEQFF
v_gene: TRBV5-6
j_gene: TRBJ2-1
abundance: few
d_gene: .

CDR3nt: TGTGCCAGCAGTTTCTTATTGGATACGCAGTATTTT
CDR3aa: CASSFLLDTQYF
v_gene: TRBV6-2/TRBV6-3
j_gene: TRBJ2-3
abundance: .
d_gene: .

CDR3nt: TGTGCCAGTAGTAACCCCTGGGAGGACAATGAGCAGTTCTTC
CDR3aa: CASSNPWEDNEQFF
v_gene: TRBV19
j_gene: TRBJ2-1
abundance: .
d_gene: .

CDR3nt: TGTGCCAGCAGCCCGGGAGGGGGCGCGGAAGATACGCAGTATTTT
CDR3aa: CASSPGGGAEDTQYF
v_gene: TRBV2
j_gene: TRBJ2-3
abundance: many
d_gene: .

CDR3nt: TGCGCCAGCATGACAGGGCACTCCTACGAGCAGTACTTC
CDR3aa: CASMTGHSYEQYF
v_gene: TRBV10-2
j_gene: TRBJ2-7
abundance: large
d_gene: TRBD1

CDR3nt: TGTGCCAGCAGCCTAATTCCGGGGCGGGGCAATGAGCAGTTCTTC
CDR3aa: CASSLIPGRGNEQFF
v_gene: TRBV7-9
j_gene: TRBJ2-1
abundance: .
d_gene: .

CDR3nt: TGCGCCAGCAGCTACAGACAGGGGGACTATGGCTACACCTTC
CDR3aa: CASSYRQGDYGYTF
v_gene: TRBV4-1
j_gene: TRBJ1-2
abundance: .
d_gene: TRBD1

CDR3nt: TGTGCCAGCAGTGACGGACTAGCGGGCCACACCGGGGAGCTGTTTTTT
CDR3aa: CASSDGLAGHTGELFF
v_gene: TRBV25-1
j_gene: TRBJ2-2
abundance: many
d_gene: TRBD2

CDR3nt: TGTGCCAGCAGCTCGGGACAGGAAGACACAGATACGCAGTATTTT
CDR3aa: CASSSGQEDTDTQYF
v_gene: TRBV28
j_gene: TRBJ2-3
abundance: few
d_gene: TRBD1

CDR3nt: TGCGCCAGCAGCCAAGGGGACAGGGAGAGTCAGCCCCAGCATTTT
CDR3aa: CASSQGDRESQPQHF
v_gene: TRBV4-1
j_gene: TRBJ1-5
abundance: few
d_gene: TRBD1

CDR3nt: TGTGCTAGTGGTTTGGGCCCTCGGGGGACCCAGTACTTC
CDR3aa: CASGLGPRGTQYF
v_gene: TRBV12-5
j_gene: TRBJ2-5
abundance: few
d_gene: .

CDR3nt: TGCGCCAGCAGCCGCGGACAGGAAATCCAGCCCCAGCATTTT
CDR3aa: CASSRGQEIQPQHF
v_gene: TRBV4-1
j_gene: TRBJ1-5
abundance: few
d_gene: TRBD1

CDR3nt: TGTGCCAGCACCCCCGGGACAAGTGGCTCTGGAAACACCATATATTTT
CDR3aa: CASTPGTSGSGNTIYF
v_gene: TRBV7-2
j_gene: TRBJ1-3
abundance: .
d_gene: .

CDR3nt: TGTGCCAGCAGCTTTGTGCGGGGGGTGGAAGATACGCAGTATTTT
CDR3aa: CASSFVRGVEDTQYF
v_gene: TRBV7-2
j_gene: TRBJ2-3
abundance: few
d_gene: TRBD2

CDR3nt: TGTGCCAGCAGCTTGGACCCCGCTGAGGGGGTCGGGTACGAGCAGTACTTC
CDR3aa: CASSLDPAEGVGYEQYF
v_gene: TRBV5-5
j_gene: TRBJ2-7
abundance: few
d_gene: .

CDR3nt: TGTGCCAGCGCCTCAGGGGGATTTTCACCCCTCCACTTT
CDR3aa: CASASGGFSPLHF
v_gene: TRBV2
j_gene: TRBJ1-6
abundance: .
d_gene: TRBD1

CDR3nt: TGTGCCAGCAGCAAAGTATGGTCCCTATCCTACAATGAGCAGTTCTTC
CDR3aa: CASSKVWSLSYNEQFF
v_gene: TRBV21-1
j_gene: TRBJ2-1
abundance: few
d_gene: .

CDR3nt: TGCGCCAGCAGCTGGTCGAGCTCCTACAATGAGCAGTTCTTC
CDR3aa: CASSWSSSYNEQFF
v_gene: TRBV5-1
j_gene: TRBJ2-1
abundance: .
d_gene: .

CDR3nt: TGTGCCAGCAGCGCTGCGGGGGGAGATACGCAGTATTTT
CDR3aa: CASSAAGGDTQYF
v_gene: TRBV9
j_gene: TRBJ2-3
abundance: many
d_gene: TRBD2

CDR3nt: TGTGCCAGCACTCCCGGGACATCCAATCAGCCCCAGCATTTT
CDR3aa: CASTPGTSNQPQHF
v_gene: TRBV6-6
j_gene: TRBJ1-5
abundance: few
d_gene: .

CDR3nt: TGTGCCAGCAGTTTAGAAGGACACCAGAACACTGAAGCTTTCTTT
CDR3aa: CASSLEGHQNTEAFF
v_gene: TRBV12-3/TRBV12-4
j_gene: TRBJ1-1
abundance: .
d_gene: .

CDR3nt: TGCAGCGCCGTCCCGGAAGGTGAGCCCCAGCATTTT
CDR3aa: CSAVPEGEPQHF
v_gene: TRBV29-1
j_gene: TRBJ1-5
abundance: .
d_gene: .

CDR3nt: TGTGCCAGCAGTCCCCTCGGGGAACCTGGGGCCAACGTCCTGACTTTC
CDR3aa: CASSPLGEPGANVLTF
v_gene: TRBV12-3/TRBV12-4
j_gene: TRBJ2-6
abundance: .
d_gene: .

CDR3nt: TGTGCTAGTGGCTTCCTTCTATCCCGGGACAGCACACTGGGTGTTACCGGGGAGCTGTTTTTT
CDR3aa: CASGFLLSRDSTLGVTGELFF
v_gene: TRBV12-5
j_gene: TRBJ2-2
abundance: .
d_gene: TRBD1

CDR3nt: TGTGCCAGCAGCGAGGTTACTCACTATGGCTACACCTTC
CDR3aa: CASSEVTHYGYTF
v_gene: TRBV7-2
j_gene: TRBJ1-2
abundance: .
d_gene: .

CDR3nt: TGTGCCAGCAGTGAAGTAGCTGTTGGGCCTAATGAAAAACTGTTTTTT
CDR3aa: CASSEVAVGPNEKLFF
v_gene: TRBV2
j_gene: TRBJ1-4
abundance: .
d_gene: .

CDR3nt: TGCGCCAGCAGCCAATACCTCTTTGTTGAAGCTTTCTTT
CDR3aa: CASSQYLFVEAFF
v_gene: TRBV4-3
j_gene: TRBJ1-1
abundance: few
d_gene: .